The rows below give T cell receptor beta chains drawn from one sample of a study of breast tumors, draining lymph nodes, adjacent tissues. TCRdb itself ran the multiplex PCR reads through MiXCR, one entry per CDR3 protein. The sample carries fewer than 150,000 distinct CDR3 sequences, approximately 21% recorded once. Sequencing was performed on axillary lymph node tissue. The receptors stem from a female donor with breast cancer. Some clones in this sample may be carry-over from other donors' samples. Both conserved end residues are part of each CDR3. Each record gives: D gene, J gene, V gene, clone size, CDR3 protein, CDR3 DNA. The D gene is left open where the match is weak. Clone size, where shown, is once, few, many, or a class for clones that have expanded.

>NA|TRBJ1-2|TRBV6-1|NA
CASSEEHLGGSYGYTF
TGTGCCAGCAGTGAAGAACATTTGGGGGGCAGCTATGGCTACACCTTC
>NA|TRBJ2-2|TRBV19|many
CASSTGRTGELFF
TGTGCCAGTAGTACAGGGCGCACCGGGGAGCTGTTTTTT
>TRBD2|TRBJ2-7|TRBV20-1|many
CSAHKRETYEQYF
TGCAGTGCTCACAAGCGGGAGACCTACGAGCAGTACTTC
>TRBD2|TRBJ2-5|TRBV12-3/TRBV12-4|many
CASSLSVAGGGETQYF
TGTGCCAGCAGCCTTAGTGTAGCGGGAGGGGGGGAGACCCAGTACTTC
>TRBD1|TRBJ2-3|TRBV7-2|many
CASSLNGQGVGDTQYF
TGTGCCAGCAGCTTAAACGGACAGGGTGTAGGAGATACGCAGTATTTT
>TRBD2|TRBJ2-7|TRBV5-1|many
CASSSGLAYEQYF
TGCGCCAGCAGCTCGGGACTAGCTTACGAGCAGTACTTC
>NA|TRBJ1-5|TRBV6-1|NA
CASSTDRYQPQHF
TGTGCCAGCAGTACGGACAGATATCAGCCCCAGCATTTT
>NA|TRBJ1-4|TRBV15|many
CATSRDAGSNEKLFF
TGTGCCACCAGCAGAGATGCAGGGTCTAATGAAAAACTGTTTTTT
>NA|TRBJ2-1|TRBV13|NA
CASSLEGGASEQFF
TGTGCCAGCAGCTTAGAAGGGGGGGCTAGTGAGCAGTTCTTC
>TRBD2|TRBJ2-3|TRBV20-1|many
CSARDNGRESTDTQYF
TGCAGTGCTAGAGATAACGGGAGGGAGAGCACAGATACGCAGTATTTT
>TRBD1|TRBJ1-5|TRBV15|many
CATSRDPGQGRNQPQHF
TGTGCCACCAGCAGAGATCCGGGACAGGGTAGGAATCAGCCCCAGCATTTT
>TRBD1|TRBJ2-3|TRBV28|many
CASSPGTAETDTQYF
TGTGCCAGCAGCCCCGGGACAGCCGAAACAGATACGCAGTATTTT
>TRBD2|TRBJ2-7|TRBV11-2|many
CASSPRRGLAGGVSYEQYF
TGTGCCAGCAGCCCCCGGCGGGGACTAGCGGGAGGGGTATCCTACGAGCAGTACTTC
>TRBD1|TRBJ1-2|TRBV10-3|many
CAISGGDRGLYGYTF
TGTGCCATCAGTGGGGGGGACAGGGGGCTCTATGGCTACACCTTC
>TRBD2|TRBJ2-1|TRBV5-1|many
CASSVGIGRRSYNEQFF
TGCGCCAGCAGTGTAGGGATCGGGAGGAGATCCTACAATGAGCAGTTCTTC
>NA|TRBJ2-2|TRBV9|many
CASNQQGNTGELFF
TGTGCCAGCAACCAGCAGGGGAACACCGGGGAGCTGTTTTTT
>NA|TRBJ2-3|TRBV5-4|many
CASSKTVLADTQYF
TGTGCCAGCAGCAAGACAGTCCTGGCAGATACGCAGTATTTT
>NA|TRBJ2-1|TRBV11-2|many
CASSLSAEQFF
TGTGCCAGCAGCTTAAGCGCTGAGCAGTTCTTC
>TRBD2|TRBJ2-5|TRBV13|NA
CASSSRLAGAETQYF
TGTGCCAGCAGCTCCCGACTAGCGGGAGCTGAGACCCAGTACTTC
>NA|TRBJ2-7|TRBV30|many
CAWSLGAYEQYF
TGTGCCTGGAGTTTGGGTGCCTACGAGCAGTACTTC
>NA|TRBJ1-5|TRBV6-5|many
CASSDSPSQPQHF
TGTGCCAGCAGTGACTCTCCCAGCCAGCCCCAGCATTTT
>NA|TRBJ1-2|TRBV20-1|many
CSAGGHNYGYTF
TGCAGTGCTGGGGGGCACAACTATGGCTACACCTTC
>TRBD2|TRBJ2-1|TRBV5-4|NA
CASSHGLAGDYEQFF
TGTGCCAGCAGTCACGGACTAGCGGGAGATTATGAGCAGTTCTTC
>TRBD1|TRBJ2-5|TRBV18|NA
CASSQFNPGQGPETQYF
TGTGCCAGCTCACAATTTAACCCGGGACAGGGGCCGGAGACCCAGTACTTC
>TRBD1|TRBJ2-7|TRBV3-1|many
CASSRRQGAGEQYF
TGTGCCAGCAGCCGGAGACAGGGGGCCGGCGAGCAGTACTTC
>NA|TRBJ1-6|TRBV28|few
CASSLVGGYSPLHF
TGTGCCAGCAGTTTGGTTGGGGGGTATTCACCCCTCCACTTT
>TRBD1|TRBJ2-2|TRBV24-1|many
CATSDTRTGGMTGELFF
TGTGCCACCAGTGACACCCGGACAGGGGGCATGACCGGGGAGCTGTTTTTT
>NA|TRBJ2-5|TRBV7-9|many
CASRTENQETQYF
TGTGCCAGCAGGACAGAGAATCAAGAGACCCAGTACTTC
>TRBD2|TRBJ2-1|TRBV19|many
CASSILGGSLSEQFF
TGTGCCAGTAGTATATTGGGCGGGAGCCTATCTGAGCAGTTCTTC
>NA|TRBJ2-2|TRBV12-3/TRBV12-4|NA
CASSYSRGRTVLATGELFF
TGTGCCAGCAGTTATTCCAGGGGGAGGACAGTACTGGCCACCGGGGAGCTGTTTTTT